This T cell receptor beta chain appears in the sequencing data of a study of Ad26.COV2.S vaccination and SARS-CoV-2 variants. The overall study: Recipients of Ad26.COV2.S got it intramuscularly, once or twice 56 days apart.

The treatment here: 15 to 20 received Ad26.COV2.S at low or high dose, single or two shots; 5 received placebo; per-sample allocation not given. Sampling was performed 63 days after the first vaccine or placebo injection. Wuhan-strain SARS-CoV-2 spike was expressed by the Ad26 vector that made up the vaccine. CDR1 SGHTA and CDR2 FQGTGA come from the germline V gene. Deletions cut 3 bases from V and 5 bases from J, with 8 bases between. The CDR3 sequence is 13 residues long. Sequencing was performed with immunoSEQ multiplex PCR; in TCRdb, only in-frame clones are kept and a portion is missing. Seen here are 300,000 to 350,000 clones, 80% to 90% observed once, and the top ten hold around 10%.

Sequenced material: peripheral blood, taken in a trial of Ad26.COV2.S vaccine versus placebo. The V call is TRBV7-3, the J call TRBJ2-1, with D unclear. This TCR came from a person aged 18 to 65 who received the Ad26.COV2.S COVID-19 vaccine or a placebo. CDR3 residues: CASSFGGHNEQFF. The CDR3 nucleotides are TGTGCCAGCAGCTTTGGCGGCCACAATGAGCAGTTCTTC.